The clone carrying this T cell receptor beta chain was seen only a few times. Mismatch with germline at one junction end may stem from a read error. Per the germline V gene, CDR1 is SQVTM and CDR2 is ANQGSEA. The CDR3 extends over 13 amino acids. This sample was included in a study of patients and donors after allogeneic stem cell transplantation. Each CDR3 protein gets one entry after TCRdb re-called the RT-PCR reads with MiXCR. The profile shows tens of thousands of distinct CDR3 sequences, about 44% of them singletons. The sequence came from a human donor who was either an allogeneic HSCT recipient or a stem cell or donor lymphocyte infusion donor (not recorded which). It is not recorded whose cells these are; they may come from a transplant donor. The rearrangement uses TRBV29-1 and TRBJ1-1; D not resolved. Source material: blood, either unsorted or a sorted T cell fraction (not recorded which). The CDR3 coding sequence is TGCAGCGTCGAAGGCGGCGATAGTACTGAAGCTTTCTTT. This sequence encodes CSVEGGDSTEAFF.